This T cell receptor beta chain derives from a study of cytomegalovirus exposure and HLA in healthy donors. Study-level background: An analysis done earlier identified 90 million to 120 million unique TCR beta sequences from 200 million or so T cells. Points from the study as a whole: Reported results showed that the classifier diagnosed cytomegalovirus status with high specificity and sensitivity. The study flagged some 170 TCR beta chains as cytomegalovirus-associated.

Donors sampled were nominally healthy, though unrecorded immune exposures were likely. A remark on this clone: Antigen: not known.

V shed 0 bases, J shed 10 bases, and the junction held 8 bases outside the gene matches. The CDR3 has 14 amino acids. Looked up from germline, CDR1 is GTSNPN and CDR2 is SVGIG (reference sequence). The PCR used 60 Vbeta and 13 Jbeta primers. Generated by immunoSEQ multiplex PCR, the TCRdb table keeps only in-frame clones and is missing some. The sample includes about 170,000 clones, around 80% of them seen just once. The clonotype comes from a woman between 50 and 59 years old in good health and CMV-seropositive. The sample was PBMCs. V usage is TRBV30 and J usage is TRBJ2-7, with 11 bases aligning to TRBD1. CDR3 DNA sequence: TGTGCCTGGAGTGTAGGGGGACAGGGGGTGGGTCAGTACTTC. Its translation is CAWSVGGQGVGQYF.